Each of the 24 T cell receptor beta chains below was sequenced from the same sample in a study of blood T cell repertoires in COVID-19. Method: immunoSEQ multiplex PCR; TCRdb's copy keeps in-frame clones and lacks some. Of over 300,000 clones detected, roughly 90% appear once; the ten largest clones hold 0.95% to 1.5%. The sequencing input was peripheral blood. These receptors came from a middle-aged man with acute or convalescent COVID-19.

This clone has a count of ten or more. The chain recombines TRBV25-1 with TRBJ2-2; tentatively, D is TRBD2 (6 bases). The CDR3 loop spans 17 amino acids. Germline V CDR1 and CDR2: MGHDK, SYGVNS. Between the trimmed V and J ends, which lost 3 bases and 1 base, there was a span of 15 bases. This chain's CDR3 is CASSDTARGGNTGELFF. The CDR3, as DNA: TGTGCCAGCAGTGATACTGCACGGGGAGGGAACACCGGGGAGCTGTTTTTT.

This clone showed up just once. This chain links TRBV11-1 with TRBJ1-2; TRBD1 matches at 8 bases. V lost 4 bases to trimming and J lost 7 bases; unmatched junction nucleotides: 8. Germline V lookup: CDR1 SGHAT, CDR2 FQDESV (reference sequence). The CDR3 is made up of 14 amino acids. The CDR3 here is CASSSPQGASGYTF. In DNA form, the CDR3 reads TGTGCCAGCAGCTCCCCCCAGGGGGCCTCTGGCTACACCTTC.

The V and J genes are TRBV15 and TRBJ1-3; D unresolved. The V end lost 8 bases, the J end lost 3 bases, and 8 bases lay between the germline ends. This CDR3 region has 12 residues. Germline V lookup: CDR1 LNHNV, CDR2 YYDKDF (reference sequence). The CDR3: CATGLDGNTIYF. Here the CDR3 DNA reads TGTGCCACCGGGCTCGATGGAAACACCATATATTTT. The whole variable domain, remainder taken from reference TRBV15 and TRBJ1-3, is DAMVIQNPRYQVTQFGKPVTLSCSQTLNHNVMYWYQQKSSQAPKLLFHYYDKDFNNEADTPDNFQSRRPNTSFCFLDIRSPGLGDTAMYLCATGLDGNTIYFGEGSWLTVV.

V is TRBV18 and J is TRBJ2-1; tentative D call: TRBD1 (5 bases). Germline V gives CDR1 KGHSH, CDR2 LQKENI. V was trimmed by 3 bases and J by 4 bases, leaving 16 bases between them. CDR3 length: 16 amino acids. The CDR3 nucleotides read TGTGCCAGCTCACCGGGGATCAGGGTTGGGTACAATGAGCAGTTCTTC. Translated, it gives CASSPGIRVGYNEQFF. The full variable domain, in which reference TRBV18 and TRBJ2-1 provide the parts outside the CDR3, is NAGVMQNPRHLVRRRGQEARLRCSPMKGHSHVYWYRQLPEEGLKFMVYLQKENIIDESGMPKERFSAEFPKEGPSILRIQQVVRGDSAAYFCASSPGIRVGYNEQFFGPGTRLTVL.

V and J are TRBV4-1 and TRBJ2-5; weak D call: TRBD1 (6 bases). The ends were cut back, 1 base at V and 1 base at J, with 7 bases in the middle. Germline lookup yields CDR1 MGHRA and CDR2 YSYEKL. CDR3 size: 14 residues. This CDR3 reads CASSQGTAQETQYF. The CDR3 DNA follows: TGCGCCAGCAGCCAAGGGACAGCCCAAGAGACCCAGTACTTC.

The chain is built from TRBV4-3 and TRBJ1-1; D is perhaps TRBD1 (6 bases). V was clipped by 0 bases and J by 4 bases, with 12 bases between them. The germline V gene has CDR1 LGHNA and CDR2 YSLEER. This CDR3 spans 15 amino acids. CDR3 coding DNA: TGCGCCAGCAGCCAAGATGTCGGGGGGCGCACTGAAGCTTTCTTT. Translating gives CASSQDVGGRTEAFF.

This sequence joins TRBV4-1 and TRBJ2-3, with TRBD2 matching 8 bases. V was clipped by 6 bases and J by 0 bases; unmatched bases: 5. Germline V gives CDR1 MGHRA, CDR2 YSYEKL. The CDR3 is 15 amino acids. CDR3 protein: CASRALAASTDTQYF. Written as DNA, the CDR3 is TGCGCCAGCAGAGCACTAGCGGCTAGCACAGATACGCAGTATTTT.

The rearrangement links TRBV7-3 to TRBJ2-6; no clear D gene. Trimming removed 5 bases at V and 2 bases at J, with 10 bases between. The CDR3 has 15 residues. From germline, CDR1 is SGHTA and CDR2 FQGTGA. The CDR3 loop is CASSNQAAGANVLTF. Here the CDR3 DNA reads TGTGCCAGCAGCAACCAGGCAGCTGGGGCCAACGTCCTGACTTTC.

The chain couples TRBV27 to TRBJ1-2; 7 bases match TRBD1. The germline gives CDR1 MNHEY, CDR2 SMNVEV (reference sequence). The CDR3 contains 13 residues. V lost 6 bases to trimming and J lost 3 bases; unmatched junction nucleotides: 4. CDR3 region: CASRGQPDYGYTF. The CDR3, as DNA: TGTGCCAGCAGGGGACAGCCCGACTATGGCTACACCTTC.

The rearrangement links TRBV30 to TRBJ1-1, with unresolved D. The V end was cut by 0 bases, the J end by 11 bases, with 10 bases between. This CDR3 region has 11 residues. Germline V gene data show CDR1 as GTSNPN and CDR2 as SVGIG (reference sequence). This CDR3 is CAWSVGSNAFF. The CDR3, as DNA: TGTGCCTGGAGTGTGGGGAGTAACGCTTTCTTT.

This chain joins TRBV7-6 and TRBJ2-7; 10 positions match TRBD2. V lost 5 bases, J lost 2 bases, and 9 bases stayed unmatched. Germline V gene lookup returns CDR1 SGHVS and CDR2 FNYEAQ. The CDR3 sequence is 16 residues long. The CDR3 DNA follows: TGTGCCAGCAGCCAAACTAGCGGGGCCGGTGCCTACGAGCAGTACTTC. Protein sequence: CASSQTSGAGAYEQYF.

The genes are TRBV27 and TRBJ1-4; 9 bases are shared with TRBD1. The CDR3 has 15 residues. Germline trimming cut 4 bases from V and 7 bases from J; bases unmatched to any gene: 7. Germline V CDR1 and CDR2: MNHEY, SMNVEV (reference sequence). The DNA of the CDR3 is TGTGCCAGCAGTTCTACGGACAGGGGAGGTGAAAAACTGTTTTTT. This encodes CASSSTDRGGEKLFF.

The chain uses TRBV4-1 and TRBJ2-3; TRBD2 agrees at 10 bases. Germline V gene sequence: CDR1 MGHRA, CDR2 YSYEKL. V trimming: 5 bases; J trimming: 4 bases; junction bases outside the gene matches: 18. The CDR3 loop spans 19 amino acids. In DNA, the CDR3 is TGCGCCAGCAGCATAAGTCGGACTAGCGGACGGGGTGGGCCAGATACGCAGTATTTT. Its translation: CASSISRTSGRGGPDTQYF.

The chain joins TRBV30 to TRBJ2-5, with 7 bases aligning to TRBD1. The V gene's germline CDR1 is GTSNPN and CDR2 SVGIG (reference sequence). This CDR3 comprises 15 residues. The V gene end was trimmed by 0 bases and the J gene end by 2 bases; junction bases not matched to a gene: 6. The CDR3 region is CAWSVAAGGQETQYF. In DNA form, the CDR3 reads TGTGCCTGGAGTGTAGCGGCAGGGGGACAAGAGACCCAGTACTTC.

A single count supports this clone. CDR3 in DNA: TGTGCCAGCAGTTTCCCGGGGGGCGCGGCCAATCAGCCCCAGCATTTT. Its translation is CASSFPGGAANQPQHF. V usage is TRBV6-6 and J usage is TRBJ1-5, with D perhaps matching TRBD1 (6 bases). Trimming removed 4 bases at V and 3 bases at J, with 16 bases between. The germline V gene encodes CDR1 MNHNY and CDR2 SVGAGI (reference sequence). This CDR3 is built from 16 residues.

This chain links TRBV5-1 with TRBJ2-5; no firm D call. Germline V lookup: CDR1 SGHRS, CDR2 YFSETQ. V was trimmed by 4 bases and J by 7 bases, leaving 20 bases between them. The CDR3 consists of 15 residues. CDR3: CASSQIAAAQRTQYF. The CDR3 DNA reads TGCGCCAGCAGCCAGATTGCGGCCGCCCAAAGGACCCAGTACTTC. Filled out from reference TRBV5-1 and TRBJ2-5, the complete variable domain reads KAGVTQTPRYLIKTRGQQVTLSCSPISGHRSVSWYQQTPGQGLQFLFEYFSETQRNKGNFPGRFSGRQFSNSRSEMNVSTLELGDSALYLCASSQIAAAQRTQYFGPGTRLLVL.

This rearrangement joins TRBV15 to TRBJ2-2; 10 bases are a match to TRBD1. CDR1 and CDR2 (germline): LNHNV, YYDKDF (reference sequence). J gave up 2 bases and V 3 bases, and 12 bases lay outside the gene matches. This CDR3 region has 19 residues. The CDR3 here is CATSRGSGTGAFNTGELFF. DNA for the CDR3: TGTGCCACCAGCAGGGGTTCCGGGACAGGGGCTTTCAACACCGGGGAGCTGTTTTTT.

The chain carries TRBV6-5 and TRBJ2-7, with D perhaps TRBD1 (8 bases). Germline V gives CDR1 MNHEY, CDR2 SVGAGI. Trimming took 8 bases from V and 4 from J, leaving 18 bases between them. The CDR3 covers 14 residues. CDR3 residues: CASQGAGGVYEQYF. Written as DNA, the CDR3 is TGTGCCAGCCAGGGGGCAGGGGGGGTATACGAGCAGTACTTC.

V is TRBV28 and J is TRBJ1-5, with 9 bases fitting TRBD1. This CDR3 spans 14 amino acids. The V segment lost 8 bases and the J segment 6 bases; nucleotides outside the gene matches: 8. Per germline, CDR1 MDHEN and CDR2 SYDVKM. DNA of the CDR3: TGTGCCAGCGGCCCCGGGACAGGGATTCAGCCCCAGCATTTT. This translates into CASGPGTGIQPQHF.

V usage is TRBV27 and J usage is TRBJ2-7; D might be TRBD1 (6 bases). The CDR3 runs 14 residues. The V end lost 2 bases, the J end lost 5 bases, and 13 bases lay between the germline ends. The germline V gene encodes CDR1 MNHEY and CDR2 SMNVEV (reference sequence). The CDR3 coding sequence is TGTGCCAGCAGTTTAACCAGGGGTGGCAACGAGCAGTACTTC. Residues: CASSLTRGGNEQYF.

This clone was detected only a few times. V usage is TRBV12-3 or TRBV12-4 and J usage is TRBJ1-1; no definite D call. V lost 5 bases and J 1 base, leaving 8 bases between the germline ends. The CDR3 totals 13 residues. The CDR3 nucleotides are TGTGCCAGCAGTCCCCTCGGGAACACTGAAGCTTTCTTT. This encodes CASSPLGNTEAFF.

CDR3: CASSRDRQEAFF. CDR3 in DNA: TGTGCCAGCAGCAGGGACAGACAGGAAGCTTTCTTT. This rearrangement joins TRBV6-5 to TRBJ1-1; TRBD1 agrees at 7 bases. CDR1 and CDR2 (germline): MNHEY, SVGAGI. The V segment lost 6 bases and the J segment 8 bases; nucleotides outside the gene matches: 6. This CDR3 is 12 amino acids long.

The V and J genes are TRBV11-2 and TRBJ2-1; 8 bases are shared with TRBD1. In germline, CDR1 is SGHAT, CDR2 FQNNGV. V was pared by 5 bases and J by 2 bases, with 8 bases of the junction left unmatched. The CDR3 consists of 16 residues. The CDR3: CASSDVRTGPYNEQFF. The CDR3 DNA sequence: TGTGCCAGCAGCGACGTCCGGACAGGGCCCTACAATGAGCAGTTCTTC.

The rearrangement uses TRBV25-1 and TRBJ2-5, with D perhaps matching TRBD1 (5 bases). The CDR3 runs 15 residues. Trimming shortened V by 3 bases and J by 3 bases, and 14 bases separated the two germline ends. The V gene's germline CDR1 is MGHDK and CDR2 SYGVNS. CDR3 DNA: TGTGCCAGCAGTGAGCGGTCTAGGGGTGAAGAGACCCAGTACTTC. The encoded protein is CASSERSRGEETQYF.